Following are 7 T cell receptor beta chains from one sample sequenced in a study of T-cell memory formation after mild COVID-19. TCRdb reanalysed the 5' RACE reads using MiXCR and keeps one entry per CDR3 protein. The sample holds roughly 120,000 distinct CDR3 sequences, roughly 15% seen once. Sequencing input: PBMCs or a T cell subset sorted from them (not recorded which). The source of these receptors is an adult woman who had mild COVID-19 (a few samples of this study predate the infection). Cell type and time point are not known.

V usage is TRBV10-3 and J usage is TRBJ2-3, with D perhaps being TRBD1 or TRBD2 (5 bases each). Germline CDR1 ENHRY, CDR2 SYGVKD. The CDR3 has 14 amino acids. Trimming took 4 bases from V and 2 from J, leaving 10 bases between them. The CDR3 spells CAISAWGFTDTQYF. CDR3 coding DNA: TGTGCCATCAGTGCTTGGGGGTTCACAGATACGCAGTATTTT.

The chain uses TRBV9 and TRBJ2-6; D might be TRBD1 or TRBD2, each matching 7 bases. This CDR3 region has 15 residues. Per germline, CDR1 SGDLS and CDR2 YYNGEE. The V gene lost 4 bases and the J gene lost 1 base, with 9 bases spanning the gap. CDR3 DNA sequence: TGTGCCAGCAGCCAGGGGGGGTCTGGGGCCAACGTCCTGACTTTC. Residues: CASSQGGSGANVLTF.

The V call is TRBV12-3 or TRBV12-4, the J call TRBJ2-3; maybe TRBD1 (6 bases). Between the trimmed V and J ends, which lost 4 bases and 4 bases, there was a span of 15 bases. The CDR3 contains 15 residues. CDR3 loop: CASSSSRGASDTQYF. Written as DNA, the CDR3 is TGTGCCAGCAGTTCGAGCAGGGGAGCCTCAGATACGCAGTATTTT.

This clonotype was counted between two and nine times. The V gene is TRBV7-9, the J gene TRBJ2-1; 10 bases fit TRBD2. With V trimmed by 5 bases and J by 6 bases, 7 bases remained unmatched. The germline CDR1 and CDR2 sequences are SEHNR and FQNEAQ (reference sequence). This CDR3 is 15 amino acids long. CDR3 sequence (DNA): TGTGCCAGCAGCGTAACTAGCGGGGAAGTCAATGAGCAGTTCTTC. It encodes CASSVTSGEVNEQFF.

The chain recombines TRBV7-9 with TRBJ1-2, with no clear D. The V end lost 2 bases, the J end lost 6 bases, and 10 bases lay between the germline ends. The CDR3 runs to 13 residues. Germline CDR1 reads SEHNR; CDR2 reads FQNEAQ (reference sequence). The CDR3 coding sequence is TGTGCCAGCAGCTTATCAGGAGGTGATGGCTACACCTTC. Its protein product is CASSLSGGDGYTF.

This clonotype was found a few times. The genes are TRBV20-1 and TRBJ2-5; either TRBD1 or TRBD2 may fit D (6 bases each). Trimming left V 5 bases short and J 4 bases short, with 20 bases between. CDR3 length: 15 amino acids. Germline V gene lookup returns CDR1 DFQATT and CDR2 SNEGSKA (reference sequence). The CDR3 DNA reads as TGCAGTGCTCCTGATCCAGGGGAGGTTGGAGAGACCCAGTACTTC. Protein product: CSAPDPGEVGETQYF.

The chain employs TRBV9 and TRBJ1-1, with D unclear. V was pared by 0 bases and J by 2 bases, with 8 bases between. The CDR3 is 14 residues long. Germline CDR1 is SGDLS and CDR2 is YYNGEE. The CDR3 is CASSVALGNTEAFF. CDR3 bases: TGTGCCAGCAGCGTAGCCCTGGGAAACACTGAAGCTTTCTTT.